What follows describes a single T cell receptor beta chain. The data stem from a study of T cells after yellow fever vaccination. This CDR3 has 13 amino acids. Looked up from germline, CDR1 is MNHEY and CDR2 is SVGEGT. V was clipped by 7 bases and J by 1 base, with 10 bases between them. TCRdb re-called the 5' RACE reads with MiXCR, one entry per CDR3 protein. The repertoire includes a few hundred thousand distinct CDR3 sequences, roughly 4.3% of them detected once, and roughly 24% sits in the top ten. The TCR comes from a man younger than 30 who received the YFV17D yellow fever vaccine. Material: PBMCs, obtained 5 days after the yellow fever booster vaccination. The chain joins TRBV6-2 or TRBV6-3 to TRBJ2-5; D might be TRBD2 (5 bases). CDR3 loop: CASNGKVQETQYF. CDR3 nucleotides: TGTGCCAGCAACGGGAAGGTCCAAGAGACCCAGTACTTC.